The count of the clone carrying this T cell receptor beta chain is one. Trimming shortened V by 0 bases and J by 3 bases, and 14 bases separated the two germline ends. The CDR3 spans 16 residues. CDR1 and CDR2 from the germline V gene are MNHNS and SASEGT. These data originate in a study of blood T cell repertoires in COVID-19. Study as a whole: Samples of COVID-19 (acute and convalescent) were obtained from the United States, Italy and Spain.

Sequencing used immunoSEQ multiplex PCR; TCRdb keeps in-frame clones, though not all of them. This table has 80,000 to 100,000 clones, around nine tenths appearing once. The TCR originated in a man aged 65-85 years with acute or convalescent COVID-19. J is TRBJ1-2 and V is TRBV6-1; D is perhaps TRBD1 (5 bases). The sequencing input was peripheral blood. CDR3 protein: CASSEARGGAHYGYTF. DNA of the CDR3: TGTGCCAGCAGTGAAGCTAGAGGAGGGGCTCACTATGGCTACACCTTC.